The 30 T cell receptor beta chains in this list originate from one sample, sequenced in a study of breast tumors, draining lymph nodes, adjacent tissues. TCRdb fed the multiplex PCR reads into MiXCR, producing one record per CDR3 protein. There are hundreds of thousands of distinct CDR3 sequences in the sample; 32% occur only once, and about 1.4% lies in the top ten. Axillary draining lymph nodes of breast cancer patients supplied the node samples. Sequencing used axillary lymph node tissue. These receptors originate from a female donor with breast cancer. Some clones in this sample may be carry-over from other donors' samples.

This clonotype was recorded many times. This sequence joins TRBV4-3 and TRBJ2-6, with D maybe TRBD2 (6 bases). The CDR3 totals 16 residues. V was cut by 0 bases and J by 2 bases, with 8 bases left in between. Germline assignment: CDR1 LGHNA and CDR2 YSLEER. In nucleotides, the CDR3 is TGCGCCAGCAGCCAAGAATGGAGGGCTGGGGCCAACGTCCTGACTTTC. It specifies CASSQEWRAGANVLTF.

The rearrangement links TRBV7-9 to TRBJ2-5; D is uncertain. This CDR3 comprises 14 residues. Trimming stripped 0 bases from V and 9 bases from J, with 14 bases between. Germline loops: CDR1 SEHNR, CDR2 FQNEAQ (reference sequence). Here the CDR3 DNA reads TGTGCCAGCAGCTTAGCCGGAAAGGGCCAGCCCCAGTACTTC. This sequence encodes CASSLAGKGQPQYF.

Details on this clonotype: A much larger clone lies a single base off, so this may be a read error. The chain is built from TRBV3-1 and TRBJ1-3, with D possibly TRBD1 on 5 matching bases. The CDR3 is 18 residues long. The germline V gene encodes CDR1 LGHDT and CDR2 YNNKEL (reference sequence). Trimming took 1 base from V and 0 from J, leaving 16 bases between them. CDR3 nucleotides: TGTGCCAGCAGCCAAGGTCAGGATCGGGGCCTCTCTGGAAACACCATATATTTT. This encodes CASSQGQDRGLSGNTIYF.

The chain links TRBV30 to TRBJ1-5, with a possible D match to TRBD1 (6 bases). The CDR3 extends over 17 amino acids. V shed 2 bases and J shed 0 bases, with 17 bases lying between them. The germline CDR1 and CDR2 sequences are GTSNPN and SVGIG (reference sequence). The CDR3 nucleotides read TGTGCCTGGAGTCTTGACGCCCCGGACAGTAGCAATCAGCCCCAGCATTTT. It yields the protein CAWSLDAPDSSNQPQHF.

This clonotype was observed a few times. This sequence may be a read error, since a much larger clone differs from it by one base. V gene TRBV9 combines with J gene TRBJ2-1; 9 nucleotides line up with TRBD1. Germline V CDR1 and CDR2: SGDLS, YYNGEE. This CDR3 has 17 residues. CDR3 in amino acids: CASSITAQGATYTEQFF. The CDR3 region has the DNA TGTGCCAGCAGCATAACCGCACAGGGGGCAACTTACACTGAGCAGTTCTTC.

This clonotype was found many times. V gene TRBV5-6 combines with J gene TRBJ2-5; no reliable D call. Germline CDR1 SGHDT, CDR2 YYEEEE. With 3 bases removed from V and 0 bases from J, the gap between germline ends came to 9 bases. The CDR3 consists of 14 residues. The CDR3 here is CASSSRADQETQYF. As DNA, the CDR3 is TGTGCCAGCAGCTCACGGGCTGACCAAGAGACCCAGTACTTC.

Remarks on this clonotype: This CDR3 is missing its conserved last phenylalanine or tryptophan, likely due to a read error. The limits of the CDR3 on the DNA are not certain, so only TCRdb's listed CDR3 is given. V usage is TRBV20-1 and J usage is TRBJ2-1; the table calls TRBD2, which could not be checked here. Per the germline V gene, CDR1 is DFQATT and CDR2 is SNEGSKA (reference sequence). With termini counted, the CDR3 has 14 amino acids. CDR3 amino acids: CSASSGGSGGEQTL.

This clonotype was picked up many times. Being one base from a much bigger clone, this may be a read error. The gene calls are TRBV20-1 and TRBJ2-1; possible D gene TRBD2, 6 bases. Germline assignment: CDR1 DFQATT and CDR2 SNEGSKA (reference sequence). This CDR3 region has 11 residues. The CDR3 reads CSARAWGEQSF. In nucleotides, the CDR3 is TGCAGTGCTAGAGCCTGGGGGGAGCAGTCCTTC.

V gene TRBV7-2 combines with J gene TRBJ2-2; D is unclear. The germline CDR1 and CDR2 sequences are SGHTA and FQGNSA. CDR3 length: 15 residues. V was clipped by 4 bases and J by 2 bases, with 11 bases between them. The CDR3 DNA follows: TGTGCCAGCAGCTCCCGGGCCACCAACACCGGGGAGCTGTTTTTT. Protein: CASSSRATNTGELFF.

The chain carries TRBV9 and TRBJ2-3; tentative D call: TRBD2 (6 bases). Trimming pared 5 bases from V and 5 bases from J, leaving 15 bases between. The germline V gene encodes CDR1 SGDLS and CDR2 YYNGEE. The CDR3 has 14 amino acids. The CDR3 nucleotides are TGTGCCAGCAGTAGGCGGGAAGTTGGAGATACGCAGTATTTT. As protein: CASSRREVGDTQYF.

A word on this clonotype: A read error is possible here, since a much larger clone lies one base away. The chain recombines TRBV6-5 with TRBJ2-7; D gene unclear. The CDR3 loop spans 15 amino acids. V was pared by 5 bases and J by 3 bases, with 17 bases between. CDR1 and CDR2 from the germline V gene are MNHEY and SVGAGI. CDR3 nucleotide sequence: TGTGCCAGCAGTCCACCGAGGTCTGCTTTCTACGAGCAGTACTTC. Translation: CASSPPRSAFYEQYF.

To note about this clonotype: One base away lies a much larger clone, so this may be a sequencing read error. CDR3 in amino acids: CASSLRASGANVPPF. CDR3 DNA: TGTGCCAGCAGCTTAAGAGCCTCTGGGGCCAACGTCCCGCCTTTC. The rearrangement uses TRBV7-9 and TRBJ2-6; perhaps TRBD1 as D (5 bases). The CDR3 length is 15 residues. The germline V gene has CDR1 SEHNR and CDR2 FQNEAQ (reference sequence).

Notes on this clonotype: It is likely a read error, because the conserved phenylalanine at the end of the CDR3 is missing. V and J are TRBV6-6 and TRBJ1-5; D not resolved. CDR3 length: 14 amino acids. V gave up 5 bases and J gave up 6 bases, with 14 bases separating them. Germline-derived CDR1 and CDR2 are MNHNY and SVGAGI (reference sequence). In nucleotides, the CDR3 is TGTGCCAGCAGTCAAGAGGTGGGCAGTCAGCCCCAGCATTTG. Protein sequence: CASSQEVGSQPQHL.

This clonotype was recorded many times. The chain recombines TRBV7-9 with TRBJ2-7; D possibly corresponds to TRBD2 (6 bases). Trimming took 5 bases from V and 0 from J, leaving 14 bases between them. The CDR3 loop spans 15 amino acids. CDR1 SEHNR and CDR2 FQNEAQ come from the germline V gene (reference sequence). The CDR3 DNA reads TGTGCCAGCAGCCTTGGGACTTTCAGCTCCTACGAGCAGTACTTC. This sequence encodes CASSLGTFSSYEQYF.

This clonotype was found many times. The rearrangement uses TRBV6-1 and TRBJ1-2; TRBD1 matches 9 bases. CDR1 and CDR2 (germline): MNHNS, SASEGT. CDR3 length equals 15 residues. With V trimmed by 3 bases and J by 8 bases, 10 bases remained unmatched. The CDR3 protein is CASSEGRTGEKGYTF. In DNA, the CDR3 is TGTGCCAGCAGTGAGGGGAGGACAGGGGAGAAGGGCTACACCTTC.

This clonotype was counted ten times or more. V gene TRBV9 combines with J gene TRBJ2-7, with 9 bases lining up with TRBD2. The germline CDR1 and CDR2 sequences are SGDLS and YYNGEE. J lost 4 bases, V lost 0 bases, and 2 bases had no gene match. This CDR3 is built from 14 residues. CDR3 coding DNA: TGTGCCAGCAGCGTAGATAGCGGGAGTTACGAGCAGTACTTC. Protein: CASSVDSGSYEQYF.

This clonotype was seen repeatedly, ten times or more. The chain recombines TRBV5-8 with TRBJ2-2; TRBD2 aligns across 8 bases. The CDR3 is 16 residues long. Germline lookup yields CDR1 SGHTS and CDR2 YDEGEE. Germline trimming cut 4 bases from V and 2 bases from J; bases unmatched to any gene: 7. CDR3 bases: TGTGCCAGCAGCCCACAACTAGCGGATAACACCGGGGAGCTGTTTTTT. Its translation is CASSPQLADNTGELFF. Variable domain in full (rest from reference TRBV5-8 and TRBJ2-2): EAGVTQSPTHLIKTRGQQATLRCSPISGHTSVYWYQQALGLGLQFLLWYDEGEERNRGNFPPRFSGRQFPNYSSELNVNALELEDSALYLCASSPQLADNTGELFFGEGSRLTVL.

This clonotype occurred once. The chain joins TRBV5-8 to TRBJ1-4, with 9 bases lining up with TRBD1. V lost 4 bases and J lost 8; bases outside the gene matches: 0. This CDR3 is built from 12 residues. The germline gives CDR1 SGHTS, CDR2 YDEGEE. The CDR3 region is CASSGQGEKLFF. Here the CDR3 DNA reads TGTGCCAGCAGCGGACAGGGGGAAAAACTGTTTTTT. Full variable domain (outside the CDR3, taken from reference TRBV5-8 and TRBJ1-4): EAGVTQSPTHLIKTRGQQATLRCSPISGHTSVYWYQQALGLGLQFLLWYDEGEERNRGNFPPRFSGRQFPNYSSELNVNALELEDSALYLCASSGQGEKLFFGSGTQLSVL.

As concerns this clonotype: A read error may be the cause here, since a much bigger clone is one base away. The CDR3 carries no conserved terminal phenylalanine or tryptophan, so it likely arises from a read error. V usage is TRBV30 and J usage is TRBJ2-3; D may be TRBD2 (6 bases). Germline V gives CDR1 GTSNPN, CDR2 SVGIG (reference sequence). This CDR3 spans 15 amino acids. Deletions cut 4 bases from V and 5 bases from J, with 19 bases between. CDR3: CAWMKEGPHGDTQYL. CDR3 nucleotides: TGTGCCTGGATGAAGGAGGGTCCGCACGGAGATACGCAGTATCTT.

This clonotype was recorded at least ten times. V gene TRBV5-1 combines with J gene TRBJ1-4; TRBD1 matches at 7 bases. V dropped 4 bases and J dropped 3; count of bases not matched to a gene: 15. The CDR3 has 18 residues. CDR1 SGHRS and CDR2 YFSETQ come from the germline V gene. CDR3: CASSPGLTGIPANEKLFF. The CDR3 DNA reads as TGCGCCAGCAGCCCGGGCTTGACAGGGATTCCGGCTAATGAAAAACTGTTTTTT.

This clonotype was seen ten or more times. The chain couples TRBV20-1 to TRBJ1-2, with D unresolved. Germline CDR1 reads DFQATT; CDR2 reads SNEGSKA (reference sequence). The CDR3 length is 11 residues. Trimming shortened V by 0 bases and J by 9 bases, and 8 bases separated the two germline ends. The CDR3 region has the DNA TGCAGTGCTAGAGATAACGATCGCTACACCTTC. Translated: CSARDNDRYTF.

This clonotype has at least ten counts. The genes are TRBV20-1 and TRBJ1-3, with 10 bases fitting TRBD1. With 5 bases clipped from V and 5 bases from J, the junction kept 6 bases outside the gene matches. The germline V gene has CDR1 DFQATT and CDR2 SNEGSKA (reference sequence). This CDR3 has 14 amino acids. CDR3 amino acids: CSALDRGSRNTIYF. In DNA, the CDR3 is TGCAGTGCTTTGGACAGGGGGAGTCGAAACACCATATATTTT.

At least ten counts were recorded for this clonotype. This chain joins TRBV6-1 and TRBJ2-1, with D uncertain. V gave up 6 bases and J gave up 3 bases, with 6 bases separating them. From germline, CDR1 is MNHNS and CDR2 SASEGT. The CDR3 consists of 12 residues. The CDR3 nucleotides are TGTGCCAGCAGCGCTAACTACAATGAGCAGTTCTTC. Protein sequence: CASSANYNEQFF.

This clonotype was seen at least ten times. The CDR3 DNA reads TGCAGTGCTAGGGGACAGGGAAGGAACACCGGGGAGCTGTTTTTT. It translates to CSARGQGRNTGELFF. This sequence joins TRBV20-1 and TRBJ2-2; 9 bases agree with TRBD1. The V gene's germline CDR1 is DFQATT and CDR2 SNEGSKA (reference sequence). The CDR3 extends over 15 amino acids. After removal of 3 bases from V and 1 base from J, the junction contained 3 bases not matched to a gene.

V is TRBV7-9 and J is TRBJ1-6, with D tentatively TRBD1 (6 bases). V was cut by 3 bases and J by 7 bases, with 10 bases left in between. Germline V gene sequence: CDR1 SEHNR, CDR2 FQNEAQ (reference sequence). CDR3 length: 14 amino acids. CDR3 residues: CASSFAGVNSPLHF. The CDR3 DNA sequence: TGTGCCAGCAGCTTCGCAGGGGTCAATTCACCCCTCCACTTT.

This clonotype was seen repeatedly, ten times or more. V usage is TRBV5-8 and J usage is TRBJ2-3, with TRBD2 matching 10 bases. Germline trimming cut 0 bases from V and 8 bases from J; bases unmatched to any gene: 6. The germline V gene encodes CDR1 SGHTS and CDR2 YDEGEE. The CDR3 extends over 15 amino acids. DNA of the CDR3: TGTGCCAGCAGCTTGGTTGCTAGCGGGAGTGGTACGCAGTATTTT. Encoded protein: CASSLVASGSGTQYF.

This clonotype was counted ten times or more. The junction departs from the called germline gene at one end, perhaps through a read error. This chain uses TRBV7-2 with TRBJ2-5; 12 bases fit TRBD2. CDR1 is SGHTA, CDR2 FQGNSA, per germline. This CDR3 comprises 15 residues. CDR3 coding DNA: TGTGCCAGCAGCGTCCGACTAGCGGGAGAAGAGACCCAGCACTTC. Residues: CASSVRLAGEETQHF.

This clonotype was seen at least ten times. The chain combines TRBV9 with TRBJ1-6; possibly TRBD1 for D (5 bases). There are 13 residues in the CDR3. The V and J ends lost 3 bases and 9 bases respectively, with 10 bases between them. Germline CDR1 and CDR2: SGDLS and YYNGEE. In DNA, the CDR3 is TGTGCCAGCAGCGAATCTCAGGGTTCACCCCTCCACTTT. Protein: CASSESQGSPLHF.

This chain joins TRBV20-1 and TRBJ1-1; the D is unclear. CDR1 and CDR2 (germline): DFQATT, SNEGSKA (reference sequence). The CDR3 sequence is 10 residues long. V was clipped by 3 bases and J by 9 bases, with 8 bases between them. CDR3 bases: TGCAGTGCTAGTCTCCTACAAGCTTTCTTT. It translates to CSASLLQAFF.

This clonotype was seen at least ten times. V is TRBV7-2 and J is TRBJ2-3; no clear D gene. This CDR3 spans 14 amino acids. The V end was cut by 1 base, the J end by 7 bases, with 12 bases between. Germline lookup yields CDR1 SGHTA and CDR2 FQGNSA. CDR3 coding DNA: TGTGCCAGCAGCTTAGGCCCGTCCGCATATACGCAGTATTTT. Encoded protein: CASSLGPSAYTQYF.